This T cell receptor (beta chain) comes out of a study of breast tumors, draining lymph nodes, adjacent tissues. Germline CDR1 and CDR2: DFQATT and SNEGSKA (reference sequence). The CDR3 extends over 13 amino acids. Trimming took 3 bases from V and 0 from J, leaving 8 bases between them. TCRdb called the multiplex PCR reads again in MiXCR, with one record for every CDR3 protein. The sample lists 130,000 or so distinct CDR3 sequences, 21% occurring once. Samples came from axillary lymph nodes draining the breast cancer. This clonotype was seen a few times. A much larger clone differs by one base, so this may be a read error.

V is TRBV20-1 and J is TRBJ2-5; D is tentatively TRBD1 or TRBD2 (5 bases each). The sequence was obtained from a female donor with breast cancer. Some clones in this sample may be carry-over from other donors' samples. Sequenced material: axillary lymph node tissue. CDR3 sequence reads: CSASGAYQETQYF. CDR3 nucleotide sequence: TGCAGTGCTAGCGGGGCGTACCAAGAGACCCAGTACTTC.